This passage covers 19 T cell receptor beta chains from one sample sequenced in a study of early T cells in non-severe SARS-CoV-2 infection. In TCRdb, the 5' RACE reads were re-called with MiXCR into one record per CDR3 protein. The sample carries 70,000 to 90,000 distinct CDR3 sequences, about 14% recorded once. The sequenced sample was whole blood. The receptors originated from an adult who was a healthcare worker with PCR-confirmed SARS-CoV-2 infection or an uninfected control (not recorded which).

The chain carries TRBV7-2 and TRBJ1-3, with D maybe TRBD1 (5 bases). Germline-derived CDR1 and CDR2 are SGHTA and FQGNSA. CDR3 length equals 14 residues. The ends were cut back, 3 bases at V and 0 bases at J, with 6 bases in the middle. CDR3 sequence: CASSFDSSGNTIYF. CDR3 coding DNA: TGTGCCAGCAGCTTTGACAGCTCTGGAAACACCATATATTTT.

The chain has TRBV6-1 and TRBJ2-7, with D uncertain. The CDR3 consists of 12 residues. Germline assignment: CDR1 MNHNS and CDR2 SASEGT. Trimming shortened V by 0 bases and J by 4 bases, and 4 bases separated the two germline ends. This CDR3 is CASSEARYEQYF. Here the CDR3 DNA reads TGTGCCAGCAGTGAAGCCCGATACGAGCAGTACTTC.

At least ten counts were recorded for this clonotype. V and J are TRBV28 and TRBJ2-1; 8 bases fit TRBD2. Trimming took 3 bases from V and 12 from J; bases not matched to a gene: 10. The CDR3 length is 14 residues. Germline values: CDR1 MDHEN, CDR2 SYDVKM. The CDR3 DNA sequence: TGTGCCAGCAGTTTTATGAGCGGGGGCGGCGCGCAGTTCTTC. It encodes CASSFMSGGGAQFF.

The V and J genes are TRBV19 and TRBJ2-3; D gene ambiguous. This CDR3 comprises 15 residues. Trimming took off 7 bases at V and 1 base at J, with 15 bases between the two ends. Germline V gene data show CDR1 as LNHDA and CDR2 as SQIVND (reference sequence). CDR3: CASKTTPSRTDTQYF. As DNA, the CDR3 is TGTGCCAGTAAAACGACACCCTCGCGCACAGATACGCAGTATTTT.

This clonotype was counted a few times. The chain couples TRBV28 to TRBJ1-6; tentative D call: TRBD1 (6 bases). Germline CDR1 is MDHEN and CDR2 is SYDVKM. The CDR3 loop spans 14 amino acids. Between the trimmed V and J ends, which lost 4 bases and 6 bases, there was a span of 10 bases. DNA for the CDR3: TGTGCCAGCAGTTCCTACAGGGCTAATTCACCCCTCCACTTT. Translation gives CASSSYRANSPLHF. Combining the CDR3 with reference TRBV28 and TRBJ1-6 gives the whole variable domain DVKVTQSSRYLVKRTGEKVFLECVQDMDHENMFWYRQDPGLGLRLIYFSYDVKMKEKGDIPEGYSVSREKKERFSLILESASTNQTSMYLCASSSYRANSPLHFGNGTRLTVT.

The chain carries TRBV6-5 and TRBJ2-3; the D gene is possibly TRBD1 (6 bases). In germline, CDR1 is MNHEY, CDR2 SVGAGI. The germline V and J ends were trimmed by 6 bases and 0 bases, with 16 bases remaining between them. CDR3 length: 16 amino acids. The CDR3 region has the DNA TGTGCCAGCAGCCGGGGACAACTACCTAGCACAGATACGCAGTATTTT. This encodes CASSRGQLPSTDTQYF.

This sequence joins TRBV29-1 and TRBJ2-5, with D possibly matching TRBD2 (6 bases). The V end was cut by 4 bases, the J end by 6 bases, with 15 bases between. CDR3 size: 13 residues. Germline values: CDR1 SQVTM, CDR2 ANQGSEA. DNA for the CDR3: TGCAGCGTTGTTTACGGGGGTCTGAAGACCCAGTACTTC. This codes for CSVVYGGLKTQYF.

J is TRBJ2-5 and V is TRBV29-1; TRBD1 aligns across 12 bases. Germline V gene data show CDR1 as SQVTM and CDR2 as ANQGSEA. The CDR3 is 14 amino acids. Losses at the gene ends were 7 bases for V and 1 base for J; bases not matched to a gene: 4. The CDR3 loop is CSAPGQGAQETQYF. DNA of the CDR3: TGCAGCGCACCGGGACAGGGGGCCCAAGAGACCCAGTACTTC.

This sequence joins TRBV28 and TRBJ2-1; D possibly corresponds to TRBD2 (7 bases). CDR3 length equals 14 residues. Germline V gives CDR1 MDHEN, CDR2 SYDVKM. V lost 3 bases and J lost 9, with 15 bases in between. The DNA of the CDR3 is TGTGCCAGCAGTTTCACCGGGGGGCGGGTTGAGCAGTTCTTC. Residues: CASSFTGGRVEQFF.

The gene calls are TRBV7-6 and TRBJ1-1; D remains unclear. Germline assignment: CDR1 SGHVS and CDR2 FNYEAQ. The CDR3 sequence is 13 residues long. The V end lost 5 bases, the J end lost 5 bases, and 12 bases lay between the germline ends. This CDR3 is CASSPGPGTEAFF. For the CDR3, the DNA is TGTGCCAGCAGCCCCGGGCCGGGGACTGAAGCTTTCTTT.

The chain combines TRBV11-1 with TRBJ1-1; the D is unclear. The V and J ends lost 5 bases and 4 bases respectively, with 14 bases between them. Germline values: CDR1 SGHAT, CDR2 FQDESV (reference sequence). The CDR3 covers 14 residues. The CDR3: CASSAHPGRTEAFF. CDR3 in DNA: TGTGCCAGCAGCGCGCACCCGGGTCGCACTGAAGCTTTCTTT.

The chain has TRBV29-1 and TRBJ1-2, with 9 positions matching TRBD1. Germline CDR1 and CDR2: SQVTM and ANQGSEA. With 7 bases clipped from V and 4 bases from J, the junction kept 7 bases outside the gene matches. The length of the CDR3 is 13 residues. The CDR3 region is CSAGTGPIYGYTF. The CDR3 DNA sequence: TGCAGCGCTGGGACAGGGCCCATCTATGGCTACACCTTC.

This clonotype was seen only a few times. The junction does not match germline at one end; this may be a read error. This chain joins TRBV7-7 and TRBJ1-1; D gene ambiguous. CDR1 is SSHAT, CDR2 FNYEAQ, per germline (reference sequence). This CDR3 is 14 amino acids long. The CDR3 loop reads CASSSRLGDTEAFF. For the CDR3, the DNA is TGTGCTAGCAGCTCGAGACTGGGAGACACTGAAGCTTTCTTT. The variable domain in full, completed from reference TRBV7-7 and TRBJ1-1, reads GAGVSQSPRYKVTKRGQDVTLRCDPISSHATLYWYQQALGQGPEFLTYFNYEAQPDKSGLPSDRFSAERPEGSISTLTIQRTEQRDSAMYRCASSSRLGDTEAFFGQGTRLTVV.

This clonotype was picked up a small number of times. The rearrangement uses TRBV7-9 and TRBJ2-7; possible D gene TRBD2, 5 bases. The germline CDR1 and CDR2 sequences are SEHNR and FQNEAQ (reference sequence). The V and J ends lost 4 bases and 5 bases respectively, with 15 bases between them. This CDR3 comprises 14 residues. This CDR3 is CASSSPGREHEQYF. The CDR3 DNA reads as TGTGCCAGCAGCTCCCCCGGAAGGGAGCACGAGCAGTACTTC. The variable domain in full, completed from reference TRBV7-9 and TRBJ2-7, reads DTGVSQNPRHKITKRGQNVTFRCDPISEHNRLYWYRQTLGQGPEFLTYFQNEAQLEKSRLLSDRFSAERPKGSFSTLEIQRTEQGDSAMYLCASSSPGREHEQYFGPGTRLTVT.

The rearrangement links TRBV7-9 to TRBJ2-7; D gene ambiguous. Germline values: CDR1 SEHNR, CDR2 FQNEAQ (reference sequence). V was shortened by 5 bases and J by 1 base, with 9 bases between the two germline ends. The CDR3 totals 13 residues. The DNA of the CDR3 is TGTGCCAGCAGCGACCTCAGATCCTACGAGCAGTACTTC. It translates to CASSDLRSYEQYF.

The CDR3 protein is CASSLYSGVNTGELFF. The CDR3 bases are TGTGCCAGCAGCTTATACAGCGGGGTGAACACCGGGGAGCTGTTTTTT. The V gene is TRBV7-8, the J gene TRBJ2-2, with 7 nucleotides matching TRBD2. CDR1 SGHVS and CDR2 FQNEAQ come from the germline V gene. V was pared by 2 bases and J by 1 base, with 4 bases of the junction left unmatched. The CDR3 contains 16 residues. Full variable domain (outside the CDR3, taken from reference TRBV7-8 and TRBJ2-2): GAGVSQSPRYKVAKRGQDVALRCDPISGHVSLFWYQQALGQGPEFLTYFQNEAQLDKSGLPSDRFFAERPEGSVSTLKIQRTQQEDSAVYLCASSLYSGVNTGELFFGEGSRLTVL.

V and J are TRBV15 and TRBJ2-7, with no clear D. V shed 0 bases and J shed 7 bases, with 10 bases lying between them. The CDR3 spans 13 residues. Germline loops: CDR1 LNHNV, CDR2 YYDKDF (reference sequence). The CDR3 nucleotides read TGTGCCACCAGCAGAGATTGGTCGTGGGAGCAGTACTTC. Its translation: CATSRDWSWEQYF.

This clonotype was seen many times. V is TRBV13 and J is TRBJ1-1; D gene unclear. Germline CDR1 is PRHDT and CDR2 is FYEKMQ (reference sequence). The CDR3 loop spans 10 amino acids. V was shortened by 8 bases and J by 2 bases, with 3 bases between the two germline ends. The CDR3 region has the DNA TGTGCCAGCCACAACACTGAAGCTTTCTTT. Its translation: CASHNTEAFF.

The rearrangement uses TRBV6-2 or TRBV6-3 and TRBJ2-7; no firm D call. V was clipped by 10 bases and J by 0 bases, with 7 bases between them. Germline CDR1 MNHEY, CDR2 SVGEGT. CDR3 length: 11 amino acids. This chain's CDR3 is CATRLSYEQYF. The CDR3 region has the DNA TGTGCCACCAGACTCTCCTACGAGCAGTACTTC.